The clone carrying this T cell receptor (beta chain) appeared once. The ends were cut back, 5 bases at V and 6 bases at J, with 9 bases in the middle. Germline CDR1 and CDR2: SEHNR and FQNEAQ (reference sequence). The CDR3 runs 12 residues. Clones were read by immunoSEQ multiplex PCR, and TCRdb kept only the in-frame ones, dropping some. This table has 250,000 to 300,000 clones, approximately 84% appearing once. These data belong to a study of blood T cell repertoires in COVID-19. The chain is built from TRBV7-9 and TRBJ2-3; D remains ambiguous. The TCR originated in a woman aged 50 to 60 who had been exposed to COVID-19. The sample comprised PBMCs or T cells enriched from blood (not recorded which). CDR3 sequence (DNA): TGTGCCAGCAGCCCTAATCTCGATACGCAGTATTTT. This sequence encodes CASSPNLDTQYF.